The 16 T cell receptor beta chains below come from one sample, sequenced in a study of regulatory T cells in long-lasting Graves disease. Combining iRepertoire HTBI primers with Arm-PCR of CDR3 regions, the authors built TCR beta libraries. TCRdb independently ran MiXCR on the multiplex PCR reads; one entry per CDR3 protein. The data show about 440,000 distinct CDR3 sequences, more than 12% seen once. The time point is: newly diagnosed GD, antithyroid drugs for less than 3 months. Extracted RNA from PBMCs served as the source of the TCR library. The same sample was also studied in work on T cells in Graves' hyperthyroidism and ophthalmopathy.

The input for sequencing was peripheral blood mononuclear cells (PBMCs), taken at new diagnosis, from a patient treated with antithyroid drugs. Source of these receptors: a young woman with Graves disease.

This clonotype was counted many times. This chain links TRBV30 with TRBJ2-4; D is unclear. The V gene's germline CDR1 is GTSNPN and CDR2 SVGIG (reference sequence). CDR3 length: 13 amino acids. Trimming took 2 bases from V and 3 from J, leaving 8 bases between them. CDR3 sequence (DNA): TGTGCCTGGAGTTTGGGCCTCAAAAACATTCAGTACTTC. This translates into CAWSLGLKNIQYF.

This clonotype was seen more than once but under ten times. The chain recombines TRBV28 with TRBJ1-5; tentative D call: TRBD1 (6 bases). Trimming pared 2 bases from V and 2 bases from J, leaving 7 bases between. Germline V lookup: CDR1 MDHEN, CDR2 SYDVKM. The CDR3 is 14 residues long. CDR3 nucleotides: TGTGCCAGCAGTTTAGGACAGCGCAATCAGCCCCAGCATTTT. Translating gives CASSLGQRNQPQHF.

This clonotype was found many times. The chain employs TRBV24-1 and TRBJ2-1; D may be TRBD1 (5 bases). In germline, CDR1 is KGHDR, CDR2 SFDVKD. V shed 5 bases and J shed 7 bases, with 11 bases lying between them. The CDR3 contains 13 residues. CDR3 sequence (DNA): TGTGCCACCAGTGGGCCAGGGCTTAATGAGCAGTTCTTC. Its protein product is CATSGPGLNEQFF.

This clonotype was counted only a few times. The rearrangement uses TRBV6-9 and TRBJ2-7, with 8 bases that match TRBD2. From germline, CDR1 is MNHGY and CDR2 SVAAGI. The junction had 11 bases not matched to a gene; V was cut back by 3 bases and J by 7 bases. This CDR3 comprises 15 residues. The DNA of the CDR3 is TGTGCCAGCAGTTACATTCCGGGAGGGCCGGGTGAGCAGTACTTC. As protein: CASSYIPGGPGEQYF.

A note on this clonotype: One junction end does not reproduce the germline sequence, and a read error may be involved. The J gene is TRBJ2-7, the V gene TRBV12-3 or TRBV12-4; D is unresolved. This CDR3 contains 11 residues. The CDR3 reads CASSLLDEQHF. CDR3 DNA: TGTGCCAGCAGTCTTTTGGACGAGCAGCACTTC.

This clonotype was detected only a few times. A single base separates this from a much larger clone, so it may be a read error. V is TRBV24-1 and J is TRBJ2-1; 13 nucleotides match TRBD2. Unmatched junction bases numbered 27, after V lost 4 bases and J lost 13 bases. CDR1 and CDR2 (germline): KGHDR, SFDVKD. This CDR3 region has 21 residues. The CDR3 protein is CATSDPADRAGLAGEGETQFF. For the CDR3, the DNA is TGTGCCACCAGTGACCCGGCGGACAGGGCCGGACTAGCGGGAGAAGGAGAGACCCAGTTCTTC.

The rearrangement joins TRBV28 to TRBJ2-2; TRBD1 matches at 12 bases. CDR1 MDHEN and CDR2 SYDVKM come from the germline V gene. The CDR3 consists of 16 residues. With 5 bases clipped from V and 7 bases from J, the junction kept 8 bases outside the gene matches. CDR3 DNA: TGTGCCAGCAGTCCATGGGGACAGGGGGCCGGCGGGGAGCTGTTTTTT. Translation: CASSPWGQGAGGELFF.

This clonotype occurred a few times. The rearrangement joins TRBV28 to TRBJ1-5; the D gene is possibly TRBD1 (6 bases). Germline V gene lookup returns CDR1 MDHEN and CDR2 SYDVKM. The CDR3 is 19 amino acids. The V and J ends lost 6 bases and 0 bases respectively, with 24 bases between them. CDR3: CASRKPERWTASSNQPQHF. The CDR3 bases are TGTGCCAGCAGAAAGCCCGAACGGTGGACAGCTAGTAGCAATCAGCCCCAGCATTTT.

This clonotype was seen a few times. The chain is built from TRBV30 and TRBJ1-6, with D tentatively TRBD1 (5 bases). The CDR3 loop spans 13 amino acids. The germline gives CDR1 GTSNPN, CDR2 SVGIG (reference sequence). V was shortened by 4 bases and J by 9 bases, with 13 bases between the two germline ends. DNA for the CDR3: TGTGCCTGGACGCCCAACGGGGGTTCACCCCTCCACTTT. It encodes CAWTPNGGSPLHF. Based on the CDR3 plus reference TRBV30 and TRBJ1-6, the full variable domain is SQTIHQWPATLVQPVGSPLSLECTVEGTSNPNLYWYRQAAGRGLQLLFYSVGIGQISSEVPQNLSASRPQDRQFILSSKKLLLSDSGFYLCAWTPNGGSPLHFGNGTRLTVT.

A word on this clonotype: One junction end does not reproduce the germline sequence, and a read error may be involved. J is TRBJ2-7 and V is TRBV5-1; no definite D call. Germline lookup yields CDR1 SGHRS and CDR2 YFSETQ. The CDR3 is 11 residues long. Here the CDR3 reads CANSPLYEQYF. CDR3 DNA: TGTGCCAACTCCCCCCTGTACGAGCAGTACTTC.

To note about this clonotype: The junction does not match germline at one end; this may be a read error. The DNA for the CDR3 is TGCGCCAGCAGCGAATTGTACAGGGGCGAAAATCAGCCCCAGCATTTT. It translates to CASSELYRGENQPQHF. The V gene is TRBV11-1, the J gene TRBJ1-5; TRBD1 matches at 7 bases. The CDR3 length is 16 residues. The germline V gene has CDR1 SGHAT and CDR2 FQDESV (reference sequence).

This clonotype showed up many times. The chain has TRBV7-6 and TRBJ2-1; 8 bases align to TRBD2. Germline assignment: CDR1 SGHVS and CDR2 FNYEAQ. V trimming: 3 bases; J trimming: 2 bases; junction bases outside the gene matches: 6. The CDR3 spans 16 residues. DNA for the CDR3: TGTGCCAGCAGCTTCGCGGGAGGCGCAGCCTACAATGAGCAGTTCTTC. Translation gives CASSFAGGAAYNEQFF.

This clonotype was detected a few times. The chain uses TRBV20-1 and TRBJ1-1; D is undetermined. Trimming left V 5 bases short and J 4 bases short, with 8 bases between. This CDR3 spans 11 amino acids. The germline gives CDR1 DFQATT, CDR2 SNEGSKA (reference sequence). CDR3 bases: TGCAGTGCTGGCCCCCGCACTGAAGCTTTCTTT. This gives the protein CSAGPRTEAFF.

This clonotype was detected ten times or more. The chain employs TRBV6-4 and TRBJ2-2, with 10 positions matching TRBD2. V shed 5 bases and J 3 bases; nucleotides not matched to a gene: 0. The CDR3 has 14 residues. Germline assignment: CDR1 MRHNA and CDR2 SNTAGT. The CDR3 sequence: CASSSGRDTGELFF. The CDR3 DNA follows: TGTGCCAGCAGTAGCGGGAGGGACACCGGGGAGCTGTTTTTT.

The J gene is TRBJ2-4, the V gene TRBV13; D perhaps matches TRBD1 (7 bases). This CDR3 is built from 15 residues. V gave up 1 base and J gave up 9 bases, with 16 bases separating them. Per germline, CDR1 PRHDT and CDR2 FYEKMQ (reference sequence). CDR3 residues: CASSLAWGRDSIQYF. The CDR3 DNA follows: TGTGCCAGCAGCTTAGCGTGGGGGCGGGACAGCATTCAGTACTTC.

This clonotype was observed many times. The chain couples TRBV15 to TRBJ1-4, with 10 bases matching TRBD1. V lost 1 base, J lost 7 bases, and 3 bases stayed unmatched. The CDR3 totals 15 residues. Germline lookup yields CDR1 LNHNV and CDR2 YYDKDF (reference sequence). CDR3 DNA sequence: TGTGCCACCAGCAGAGGACAGGGGGCGGGTGAAAAACTGTTTTTT. Its protein product is CATSRGQGAGEKLFF.